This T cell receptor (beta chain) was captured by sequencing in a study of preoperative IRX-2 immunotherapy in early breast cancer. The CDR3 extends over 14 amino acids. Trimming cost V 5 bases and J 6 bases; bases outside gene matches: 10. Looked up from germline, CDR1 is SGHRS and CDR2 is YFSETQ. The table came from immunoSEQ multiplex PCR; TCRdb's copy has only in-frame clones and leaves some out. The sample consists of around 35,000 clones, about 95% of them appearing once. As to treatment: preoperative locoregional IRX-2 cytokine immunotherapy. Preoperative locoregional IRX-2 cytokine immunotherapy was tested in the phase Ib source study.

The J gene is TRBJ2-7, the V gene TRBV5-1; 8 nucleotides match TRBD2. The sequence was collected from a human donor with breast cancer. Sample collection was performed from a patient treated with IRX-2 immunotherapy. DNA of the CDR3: TGCGCCAGCAGGAGCCCCAGCGGGGGAGTCGAGCAGTACTTC. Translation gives CASRSPSGGVEQYF.